These 17 T cell receptor beta chains came from one sample sequenced in a study of shared clonotypes between healthy human individuals. Clones were read by immunoSEQ multiplex PCR, and TCRdb kept only the in-frame ones, dropping some. The table lists roughly 2 million clones, over 85% of them singletons. The sample taken for sequencing was naive CD4+ T cells sorted from blood. Stated subset: CD45RA+ positively selected. The receptors shown here come from a man aged 18-30 years in good health.

This chain joins TRBV2 and TRBJ2-1; possibly TRBD1 for D (6 bases). Trimming removed 3 bases at V and 2 bases at J, with 11 bases between. Germline V gives CDR1 SNHLY, CDR2 FYNNEI. CDR3 length: 15 residues. The CDR3 loop is CASSDRGWPYNEQFF. CDR3 DNA: TGTGCCAGCAGTGATAGGGGGTGGCCCTACAATGAGCAGTTCTTC. Combining the CDR3 with reference TRBV2 and TRBJ2-1 gives the whole variable domain EPEVTQTPSHQVTQMGQEVILRCVPISNHLYFYWYRQILGQKVEFLVSFYNNEISEKSEIFDDQFSVERPDGSNFTLKIRSTKLEDSAMYFCASSDRGWPYNEQFFGPGTRLTVL.

The chain links TRBV28 to TRBJ2-7, with D possibly matching TRBD1 (6 bases). From germline, CDR1 is MDHEN and CDR2 SYDVKM. The CDR3 is 14 residues long. V lost 2 bases, J lost 3 bases, and 11 bases lay in between. The CDR3 coding sequence is TGTGCCAGCAGTTTAGAGGCAGGGGACTACGAGCAGTACTTC. Protein: CASSLEAGDYEQYF.

The chain recombines TRBV20-1 with TRBJ1-1, with unresolved D. This CDR3 has 11 residues. CDR1 DFQATT and CDR2 SNEGSKA come from the germline V gene (reference sequence). CDR3 residues: CTLDSNTEAFF. CDR3 nucleotide sequence: TGCACGCTGGATTCGAACACTGAAGCTTTCTTT.

Comment on this clone: This CDR3 is also generated by other DNA sequences in the sample. This chain links TRBV5-1 with TRBJ2-5; 8 nucleotides agree with TRBD1. V shed 0 bases and J 3 bases; nucleotides not matched to a gene: 4. Germline values: CDR1 SGHRS, CDR2 YFSETQ. The CDR3 extends over 15 amino acids. The DNA of the CDR3 is TGCGCCAGCAGCTTGGGCCCAGGGGGCGAAGAGACCCAGTACTTC. Its translation is CASSLGPGGEETQYF.

The chain is built from TRBV10-3 and TRBJ1-1, with 10 bases matching TRBD1. Per germline, CDR1 ENHRY and CDR2 SYGVKD. This CDR3 comprises 13 residues. The trim removed 6 bases at V and 4 bases at J, leaving 2 bases unmatched. The CDR3 region is CAIRRDRGTEAFF. CDR3 sequence (DNA): TGTGCCATCAGACGGGACAGGGGCACTGAAGCTTTCTTT.

The genes are TRBV27 and TRBJ2-5, with TRBD2 as a possible D gene (7 bases). Germline CDR1 reads MNHEY; CDR2 reads SMNVEV (reference sequence). V dropped 6 bases and J dropped 5 bases, with 19 bases sitting between them. The CDR3 has 15 amino acids. The CDR3 DNA is TGTGCCAGCAGACAGGGCCCGGGACTACGGGAGACCCAGTACTTC. It specifies CASRQGPGLRETQYF.

The chain employs TRBV5-1 and TRBJ2-7; TRBD1 aligns across 11 bases. Unmatched junction bases numbered 6, after V lost 4 bases and J lost 3 bases. The germline CDR1 and CDR2 sequences are SGHRS and YFSETQ. The CDR3 sequence is 15 residues long. The CDR3 coding sequence is TGCGCCAGCAGCCTCGGGACAGGGGGTGTCTACGAGCAGTACTTC. Amino acids: CASSLGTGGVYEQYF.

This chain connects TRBV21-1 to TRBJ2-7; the table gives TRBD2 as D, unverified against the DNA. TRBV21-1 is annotated as a pseudogene. This CDR3 spans 16 amino acids. The CDR3 sequence: CASSKRTSGPSYEQYF. CDR3 nucleotides: TGTGCCAGCAGCAAGAGGACTAGCGGGCCCTCCTACGAGCAGTACTTC.

J is TRBJ1-6 and V is TRBV9; TRBD1 aligns across 10 bases. In germline, CDR1 is SGDLS, CDR2 YYNGEE. Losses at the gene ends were 4 bases for V and 6 bases for J; bases not matched to a gene: 4. There are 15 residues in the CDR3. In DNA, the CDR3 is TGTGCCAGCAGCATAGACAGGGGGCCTAATTCACCCCTCCACTTT. It encodes CASSIDRGPNSPLHF.

The CDR3 DNA reads as TGTGCCAGCACGTCTGAGGGCTATGGCTACACCTTC. It translates to CASTSEGYGYTF. The chain recombines TRBV2 with TRBJ1-2; D is undetermined. The CDR3 has 12 amino acids. Germline V gives CDR1 SNHLY, CDR2 FYNNEI. Trimming left V 7 bases short and J 4 bases short, with 10 bases between.

The chain uses TRBV15 and TRBJ1-2; D not certain. V lost 0 bases and J lost 2, with 7 bases in between. This CDR3 has 14 amino acids. Germline lookup yields CDR1 LNHNV and CDR2 YYDKDF (reference sequence). The CDR3 DNA is TGTGCCACCAGCAGAGACGGACGGAACTATGGCTACACCTTC. Amino acid sequence: CATSRDGRNYGYTF.

This sequence joins TRBV5-4 and TRBJ2-7, with D possibly matching TRBD1 (6 bases). Trimming pared 4 bases from V and 6 bases from J, leaving 14 bases between. The CDR3 is made up of 13 amino acids. Germline loops: CDR1 SGHNT, CDR2 YYREEE (reference sequence). CDR3 coding DNA: TGTGCCAGCAGCCCGGACAGTATCGGCGAGCAGTACTTC. This gives the protein CASSPDSIGEQYF.

J is TRBJ2-7 and V is TRBV6-1, with no clear D. The length of the CDR3 is 15 residues. V gave up 1 base and J gave up 5 bases, with 15 bases separating them. Germline V CDR1 and CDR2: MNHNS, SASEGT. The CDR3 DNA is TGTGCCAGCAGTGAAGAGCCCCTCGGCGCGGACGAGCAGTACTTC. Translated: CASSEEPLGADEQYF.

The V call is TRBV2, the J call TRBJ1-2, with D possibly TRBD1 on 5 matching bases. The V and J ends lost 9 bases and 4 bases respectively, with 21 bases between them. The CDR3 is made up of 15 amino acids. CDR1 is SNHLY and CDR2 is FYNNEI in the germline V gene. CDR3 DNA sequence: TGTGCCAGGGTCCTATTCCAGGGAGGCGGCTATGGCTACACCTTC. Translation: CARVLFQGGGYGYTF.

The chain couples TRBV14 to TRBJ2-7, with unresolved D. Germline CDR1 SGHDN, CDR2 FVKESK. V lost 3 bases, J lost 3 bases, and 3 bases lay in between. CDR3 size: 11 residues. CDR3 coding DNA: TGTGCCAGCAGCCAGTTCTACGAGCAGTACTTC. Its protein product is CASSQFYEQYF.

J is TRBJ1-2 and V is TRBV2; D is ambiguous. Germline-derived CDR1 and CDR2 are SNHLY and FYNNEI. Trimming removed 3 bases at V and 10 bases at J, with 15 bases between. The CDR3 loop spans 13 amino acids. CDR3 nucleotide sequence: TGTGCCAGCAGTGAGGCCCTAGCCCTGGACTACACCTTC. Encoded protein: CASSEALALDYTF. The variable domain in full, with the rest retrieved from reference TRBV2 and TRBJ1-2, is EPEVTQTPSHQVTQMGQEVILRCVPISNHLYFYWYRQILGQKVEFLVSFYNNEISEKSEIFDDQFSVERPDGSNFTLKIRSTKLEDSAMYFCASSEALALDYTFGSGTRLTVV.

This chain joins TRBV15 and TRBJ2-5; 8 positions match TRBD1. The J segment lost 5 bases and the V segment lost 0 bases, leaving 14 bases of the junction unmatched. Per the germline V gene, CDR1 is LNHNV and CDR2 is YYDKDF (reference sequence). CDR3 size: 18 residues. CDR3 in amino acids: CATSRDRLGQDGGETQYF. The CDR3, as DNA: TGTGCCACCAGCAGAGATCGTTTGGGACAGGATGGGGGGGAGACCCAGTACTTC. The full variable domain, rest sourced from reference TRBV15 and TRBJ2-5, is DAMVIQNPRYQVTQFGKPVTLSCSQTLNHNVMYWYQQKSSQAPKLLFHYYDKDFNNEADTPDNFQSRRPNTSFCFLDIRSPGLGDTAMYLCATSRDRLGQDGGETQYFGPGTRLLVL.